The table lists the clone carrying this TCR beta chain with many counts. Its target is not known. From RNA, the CDR3 regions of TCR beta chains were amplified and sequenced. Amplification began with first-round RT-PCR using HTBI primers, then second-round multiplex PCR was performed. TCRdb redid the calling of the multiplex PCR reads with MiXCR, one entry per CDR3 protein. The top ten clones hold 5.5% to 7% of a sample with about 380,000 distinct CDR3 sequences, less than 20% of them seen once. This sample is drawn from a study of Graves' ophthalmopathy and Graves' hyperthyroidism. Trimming removed 5 bases at V and 6 bases at J, with 14 bases between. There are 14 residues in the CDR3. The diagnosis was founded upon clinical symptoms, serum thyroxine, TRAb, thyroid ultrasound and orbital computed tomography. Notes on the study in general: Sensitivity reached about 70% and specificity 72.22% when the model predicted ophthalmopathy progression.

Sequencing was performed on peripheral blood. This TCR was recovered from a woman in her late teens or twenties with stable Graves' hyperthyroidism. The V and J genes are TRBV12-3 or TRBV12-4 and TRBJ1-5, with a possible D match to TRBD1 (5 bases). The CDR3 nucleotides are TGTGCCAGCAGTACCCAGGGAAAGGGTCAGCCCCAGCATTTT. It is translated as CASSTQGKGQPQHF.